Reported below is one T cell receptor beta chain. Antigen: not known. The CDR3 consists of 15 residues. The germline V gene has CDR1 WSHSY and CDR2 SAAADI. Deletions cut 1 base from V and 0 bases from J, with 7 bases between. These data originate in a study of cytomegalovirus exposure and HLA in healthy donors. Study findings and constraints: Later on, an analysis tied about 17,000 TCR beta sequences to HLA alleles at 0.05 false discovery rate. The majority of TCR sequences were rare, yet some public TCRs appeared in many donors. As immune exposure information, only CMV serostatus was available.

PCR primers comprised 60 Vbeta and 13 Jbeta primers. Assay: immunoSEQ multiplex PCR; the TCRdb copy retains only in-frame clones and omits some. The top ten clones hold around 2.3% of a sample with approximately 150,000 clones, over 80% of them seen once. This chain uses TRBV10-2 with TRBJ1-5, with a weak D call TRBD1 (5 bases). This sequence originates from a male donor in good health and CMV-seronegative. Specimen: PBMCs. The CDR3 reads CASSELQGSNQPQHF. CDR3 nucleotides: TGCGCCAGCAGTGAGTTGCAGGGTAGCAATCAGCCCCAGCATTTT.